A selection of T cell receptor beta chains follows, all from one sample in a study of blood T cell repertoires in COVID-19. Sequencing was performed with immunoSEQ multiplex PCR; in TCRdb, only in-frame clones are kept and a portion is missing. Of approximately 100,000 clones in the sample, around 89% are singletons; the top ten hold approximately 1%. Sequenced input: peripheral blood. The receptors were gathered from a human donor in a cohort sampled during active COVID-19. Each CDR3 is given with its conserved first and last residue. D genes are given only for firm matches. Expanded clones get a size class; other rows say once, few or many, or leave the size out.

clone size	V gene	CDR3 length	D gene	J gene	CDR3 protein	CDR3 DNA
-	TRBV19	14	-	TRBJ1-1	CASSREESYTEAFF	TGTGCCAGTAGTCGGGAGGAGTCGTACACTGAAGCTTTCTTT
once	TRBV9	14	-	TRBJ1-4	CASSVGGDNEKLFF	TGTGCCAGCAGCGTCGGGGGAGACAATGAAAAACTGTTTTTT
-	TRBV13	14	-	TRBJ1-1	CASSLGSRNTEAFF	TGTGCCAGCAGCTTAGGCTCGAGGAACACTGAAGCTTTCTTT
-	TRBV23-1	15	TRBD1	TRBJ2-7	CASNPWTGGSYEQYF	TGCGCCAGCAATCCCTGGACAGGGGGCTCCTACGAGCAGTACTTC
-	TRBV7-2	15	TRBD1	TRBJ1-1	CASSRLGQGDTEAFF	TGTGCCAGCAGCCGCCTGGGACAGGGAGACACTGAAGCTTTCTTT
-	TRBV18	15	TRBD1	TRBJ2-2	CASSPFGQDTGELFF	TGTGCCAGCTCACCGTTCGGACAGGACACCGGGGAGCTGTTTTTT
-	TRBV9	13	-	TRBJ2-5	CASSVGPQETQYF	TGTGCCAGCAGCGTAGGGCCTCAAGAGACCCAGTACTTC
-	TRBV28	13	TRBD1	TRBJ1-2	CATGDSMNYGYTF	TGTGCCACGGGGGACAGCATGAACTATGGCTACACCTTC
-	TRBV9	16	TRBD2	TRBJ2-7	CASSVGSGLAAYEQYF	TGTGCCAGCAGCGTAGGGTCGGGACTAGCTGCCTACGAGCAGTACTTC
-	TRBV6-6	15	TRBD2	TRBJ2-3	CASGKGLAAADTQYF	TGTGCCAGCGGAAAGGGACTAGCGGCGGCAGATACGCAGTATTTT
-	TRBV12-1	16	-	TRBJ2-3	CASGHDRLAITDTQYF	TGTGCCAGCGGACATGACCGACTAGCTATCACAGATACGCAGTATTTT
few	TRBV20-1	13	-	TRBJ2-3	CSASIRGTDTQYF	TGCAGTGCTAGTATCCGAGGAACAGATACGCAGTATTTT
-	TRBV3-1/TRBV3-2	18	TRBD1	TRBJ2-7	CASSQHPQRAGGAREQYF	TGTGCCAGCAGCCAGCACCCCCAACGAGCAGGGGGCGCCCGCGAGCAGTACTTC
-	TRBV25-1	15	-	TRBJ2-6	CASSEYGGKANVLTF	TGTGCCAGCAGTGAATATGGGGGGAAAGCCAACGTCCTGACTTTC
-	TRBV11-2	16	TRBD2	TRBJ2-5	CASSLRLAGGPETQYF	TGTGCCAGCAGCCTACGACTAGCGGGGGGGCCGGAGACCCAGTACTTC
-	TRBV27	13	-	TRBJ1-2	CASTPNGVNGYTF	TGTGCCAGCACCCCTAACGGGGTAAACGGCTACACCTTC
-	TRBV5-6	14	-	TRBJ1-1	CASSLGFHGGEAFF	TGTGCCAGCAGCTTGGGGTTTCACGGGGGTGAAGCTTTCTTT
once	TRBV27	13	-	TRBJ1-6	CASSFLQNSPLHF	TGTGCCAGCAGTTTCTTACAGAATTCACCCCTCCACTTT
-	TRBV5-6	14	TRBD1	TRBJ2-7	CASSLRQGGYEQYF	TGTGCCAGCAGCTTGAGACAGGGCGGCTACGAGCAGTACTTC
many	TRBV5-4	14	TRBD1	TRBJ1-1	CASTRTGSNTEAFF	TGTGCCAGCACCCGGACAGGCTCGAACACTGAAGCTTTCTTT
-	TRBV27	16	TRBD1	TRBJ1-5	CASRRGTGRSNQPQHF	TGTGCCAGCAGAAGAGGGACAGGGCGTAGCAATCAGCCCCAGCATTTT
-	TRBV5-1	16	TRBD1	TRBJ1-6	CASTTKDRGYNSPLHF	TGCGCCAGCACTACTAAAGACAGGGGCTATAATTCACCCCTCCACTTT
-	TRBV7-9	13	-	TRBJ1-5	CASSLAADQPRHF	TGTGCCAGCAGCTTAGCGGCGGATCAGCCCCGGCATTTT